The next 7 T cell receptor beta chains were all read from a single sample in a study of molecular identifiers for immune sequencing clone quantification. MiXCR was run by TCRdb on the PCR reads, yielding one entry per CDR3 protein. The data contain around 94,000 distinct CDR3 sequences, under 40% of them singletons. The sample was naive CD8+ T cells from blood, with Jurkat cell RNA spiked in. The subset denotes: FACS-sorted CD8+CD4-CCR7+CD45RA+ naive T cells. These receptors all come from a human donor in good health. Some libraries in this study had Jurkat cell RNA spiked in.

This rearrangement joins TRBV19 to TRBJ2-7; no reliable D call. Germline V gene data show CDR1 as LNHDA and CDR2 as SQIVND (reference sequence). V was trimmed by 3 bases and J by 1 base, leaving 13 bases between them. This CDR3 contains 15 residues. CDR3: CASSIRLVRSYEQYF. The CDR3 nucleotides are TGTGCCAGTAGTATCCGGCTAGTTCGGTCCTACGAGCAGTACTTC.

There are many counts of this clonotype. The chain employs TRBV27 and TRBJ1-5, with D perhaps TRBD1 (5 bases). Germline CDR1 MNHEY, CDR2 SMNVEV (reference sequence). The CDR3 consists of 14 residues. Trimming removed 2 bases at V and 4 bases at J, with 9 bases between. The CDR3 region is CASSLGGINQPQHF. CDR3 DNA sequence: TGTGCCAGCAGTTTAGGGGGGATTAATCAGCCCCAGCATTTT.

CDR3 amino acids: CASSLQERTGELFF. Written as DNA, the CDR3 is TGTGCCAGCAGCCTACAGGAGCGCACCGGGGAGCTGTTTTTT. The chain has TRBV27 and TRBJ2-2, with D possibly TRBD1 on 5 matching bases. CDR1 is MNHEY and CDR2 is SMNVEV in the germline V gene (reference sequence). The ends were cut back, 6 bases at V and 4 bases at J, with 12 bases in the middle. The CDR3 is 14 residues long.

About this clonotype itself: A much larger clone lies a single base off, so this may be a read error. Without the conserved terminal phenylalanine or tryptophan, this CDR3 likely stems from a read error. The chain employs TRBV4-1 and TRBJ1-1; possibly TRBD1 for D (6 bases). This CDR3 is 13 amino acids long. V lost 6 bases, J lost 0 bases, and 8 bases lay in between. Germline loops: CDR1 MGHRA, CDR2 YSYEKL. CDR3 DNA: TGCGCCAGCAGACGGACAGTGAACACTGAAGCTTTCATT. As protein: CASRRTVNTEAFI.

This clonotype showed up just a few times. The chain carries TRBV28 and TRBJ1-2; D might be TRBD1 (5 bases). Trimming pared 6 bases from V and 5 bases from J, leaving 19 bases between. There are 15 residues in the CDR3. Germline V gives CDR1 MDHEN, CDR2 SYDVKM. The CDR3 DNA reads as TGTGCCAGCAGCCGCTCCGGGGGTGCAAGATATGGCTACACCTTC. This codes for CASSRSGGARYGYTF.

V and J are TRBV6-5 and TRBJ2-7; D not certain. Germline values: CDR1 MNHEY, CDR2 SVGAGI. The V end lost 0 bases, the J end lost 7 bases, and 13 bases lay between the germline ends. This CDR3 region has 14 residues. CDR3 region: CASSYSGSAQEQYF. Here the CDR3 DNA reads TGTGCCAGCAGTTACTCCGGTTCGGCGCAGGAGCAGTACTTC.

As concerns this clonotype: This clone may be a read error of a much larger clone one base away. V is TRBV9 and J is TRBJ1-5, with D possibly matching TRBD1 (6 bases). CDR3 length: 13 amino acids. Trimming cost V 3 bases and J 9 bases, with 13 bases left between them. Germline values: CDR1 SGDLS, CDR2 YYNGEE. The CDR3 nucleotides are TGTGCCAGCAGCGCGGGACAAGGGGCGCCCCAGCATTTT. This gives the protein CASSAGQGAPQHF.